This entry concerns a single TCR beta chain. Antigen specificity is unknown. The data were obtained in a study of cytomegalovirus exposure and HLA in healthy donors. Study-level information: Among the 300 to 500 donors who were genotyped, approximately 83% fell in the genetic ancestry cluster that is associated with self-reported Caucasian donors.

Study conclusions and caveats: Altogether, 150 to 200 TCR beta chains were recorded as cytomegalovirus-associated.

Amplification used 60 Vbeta primers and 13 Jbeta primers. Sequencing used immunoSEQ multiplex PCR; TCRdb keeps in-frame clones, though not all of them. The top ten hold approximately 1.2% of the sample, which has 95,000 to 150,000 clones, less than 85% seen once. Germline lookup yields CDR1 SGDLS and CDR2 YYNGEE. V was trimmed by 0 bases and J by 0 bases, leaving 10 bases between them. The CDR3 extends over 15 amino acids. The sequencing sample was made of PBMCs. This TCR was recovered from a female donor in good health and CMV-seronegative. The chain is built from TRBV9 and TRBJ2-7, with a weak D call TRBD1 (5 bases). The CDR3 DNA reads TGTGCCAGCAGCGTAGGTGGGGCGAGCTCCTACGAGCAGTACTTC. This gives the protein CASSVGGASSYEQYF.